The T cell receptor (beta chain) described here comes from a study of cytotoxic CD8 clonotypes in ibrutinib-treated CLL. Regarding the study as a whole: Public clonotypes, an uncommon group, contracted or remained stable on treatment. Higher clonality was seen at ibrutinib response and a return toward baseline at progression.

With respect to this clone: Its specificity is not known.

The assay was immunoSEQ multiplex PCR, and TCRdb's table has in-frame clones only and misses some. The repertoire has around 200,000 clones, more than 65% of them found once; the top ten carry 5.5% to 6%. The CDR3 is 15 amino acids. In germline, CDR1 is MNHEY, CDR2 SVGAGI. V was cut by 4 bases and J by 2 bases, with 15 bases left in between. The source is a human donor with chronic lymphocytic leukemia. This specimen consisted of PBMCs, obtained after 12 months of ibrutinib treatment. The V and J genes are TRBV6-5 and TRBJ2-7; D not resolved. This chain's CDR3 is CASSSNPGPPYEQYF. The CDR3 DNA reads as TGTGCCAGCAGTTCCAACCCTGGACCCCCCTACGAGCAGTACTTC.